This entry describes one T cell receptor (beta chain). Losses at the gene ends were 3 bases for V and 5 bases for J; bases not matched to a gene: 6. CDR1 is KGHSH and CDR2 is LQKENI in the germline V gene. There are 14 residues in the CDR3. Method: immunoSEQ multiplex PCR; TCRdb's copy keeps in-frame clones and lacks some. The table includes approximately 2,000,000 clones, around 93% detected once. This sample was taken from a study of shared clonotypes between healthy human individuals. The sequenced sample was naive CD4+ T cells from PBMCs. Subset reported: CD45RA+ positively selected. This receptor was taken from a man aged 18 to 30 in good health. Some clones in this sample may be carry-over from other donors' samples. The chain employs TRBV18 and TRBJ1-2; 7 bases match TRBD1. The chain's CDR3 is CASSPSTGEYGYTF. The CDR3 DNA follows: TGTGCCAGCTCACCCTCCACAGGGGAGTATGGCTACACCTTC.